This entry features one T cell receptor beta chain sequence. Profiled with immunoSEQ multiplex PCR; TCRdb holds only in-frame clones, not every one. The sample gives roughly 340,000 clones, approximately 89% of which show up once; around 2% is in the top ten. The data derive from a study of blood T cell repertoires in COVID-19. Study background: Collection of acute and convalescent COVID-19 samples took place in the United States, Italy and Spain. In each case, the material was cDNA or gDNA derived from T cells, B-cell-depleted T cells, or PBMCs.

This TCR was sampled from a middle-aged man in a cohort exposed to, infected with or recovered from COVID-19 (not recorded which). Sequenced: PBMCs or T cells enriched from blood (not recorded which).

The DNA for the CDR3 is TGTGCCTGGGGCCCCTCGACAGGGAACTATGGCTACACCTTC. Protein sequence: CAWGPSTGNYGYTF. The chain combines TRBV30 with TRBJ1-2; 7 bases fit TRBD1. There are 14 residues in the CDR3. Germline CDR1 reads GTSNPN; CDR2 reads SVGIG (reference sequence). The J segment lost 2 bases and the V segment lost 5 bases, leaving 8 bases of the junction unmatched.